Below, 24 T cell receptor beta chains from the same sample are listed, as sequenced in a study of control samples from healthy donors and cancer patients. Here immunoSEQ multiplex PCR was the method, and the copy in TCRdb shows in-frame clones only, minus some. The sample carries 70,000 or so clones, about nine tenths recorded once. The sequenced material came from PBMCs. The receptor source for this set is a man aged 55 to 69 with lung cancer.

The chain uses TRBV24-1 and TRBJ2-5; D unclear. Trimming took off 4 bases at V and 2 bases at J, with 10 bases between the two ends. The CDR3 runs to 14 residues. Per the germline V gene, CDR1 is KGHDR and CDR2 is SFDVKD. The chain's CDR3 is CATSDPSTQETQYF. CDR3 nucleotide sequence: TGTGCCACCAGTGACCCGTCAACGCAAGAGACCCAGTACTTC.

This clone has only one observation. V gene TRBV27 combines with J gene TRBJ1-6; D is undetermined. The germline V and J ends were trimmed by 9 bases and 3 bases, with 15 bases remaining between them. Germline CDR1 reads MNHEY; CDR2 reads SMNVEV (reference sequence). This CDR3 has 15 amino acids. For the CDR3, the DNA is TGTGCCAGTAGGTTAGGAGGGAGCTATAATTCACCCCTCCACTTT. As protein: CASRLGGSYNSPLHF.

CDR3 amino acids: CASSTTGIWETQYF. DNA of the CDR3: TGTGCCAGCAGTACCACAGGGATCTGGGAGACCCAGTACTTC. The chain uses TRBV25-1 and TRBJ2-5; D possibly corresponds to TRBD1 (6 bases). The CDR3 contains 14 residues. The germline V and J ends were trimmed by 5 bases and 5 bases, with 15 bases remaining between them. Germline V gene sequence: CDR1 MGHDK, CDR2 SYGVNS.

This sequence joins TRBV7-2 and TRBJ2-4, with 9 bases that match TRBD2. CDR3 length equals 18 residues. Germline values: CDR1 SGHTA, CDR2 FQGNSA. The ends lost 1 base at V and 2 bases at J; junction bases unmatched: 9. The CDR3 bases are TGTGCCAGCAGCTTAGGCGGGGGGGGTTACTCAACCAAAAACATTCAGTACTTC. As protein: CASSLGGGGYSTKNIQYF.

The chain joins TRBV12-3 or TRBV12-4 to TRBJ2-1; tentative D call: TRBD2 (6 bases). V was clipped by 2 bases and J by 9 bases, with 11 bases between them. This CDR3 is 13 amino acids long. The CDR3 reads CASSLKWGGEQFF. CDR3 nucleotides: TGTGCCAGCAGTTTAAAGTGGGGAGGTGAGCAGTTCTTC.

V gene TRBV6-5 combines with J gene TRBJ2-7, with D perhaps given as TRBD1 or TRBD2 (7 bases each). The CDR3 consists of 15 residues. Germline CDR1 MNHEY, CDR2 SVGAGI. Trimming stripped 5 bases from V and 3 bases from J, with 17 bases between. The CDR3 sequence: CASSLSFRGGYEQYF. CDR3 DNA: TGTGCCAGCAGTCTATCTTTCAGGGGGGGCTACGAGCAGTACTTC.

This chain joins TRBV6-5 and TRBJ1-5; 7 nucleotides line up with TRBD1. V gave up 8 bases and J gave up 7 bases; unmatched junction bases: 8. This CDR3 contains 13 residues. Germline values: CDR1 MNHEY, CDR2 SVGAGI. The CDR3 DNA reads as TGTGCCAGCCATGGGACAGCTAAACAGCCCCAGCATTTT. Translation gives CASHGTAKQPQHF.

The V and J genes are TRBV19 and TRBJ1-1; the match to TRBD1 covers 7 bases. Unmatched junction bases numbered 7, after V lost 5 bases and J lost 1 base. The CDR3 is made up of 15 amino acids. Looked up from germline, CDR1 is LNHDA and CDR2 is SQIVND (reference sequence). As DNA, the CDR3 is TGTGCCAGTAGTCCCCTGACAGGGAGGAACACTGAAGCTTTCTTT. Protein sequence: CASSPLTGRNTEAFF.

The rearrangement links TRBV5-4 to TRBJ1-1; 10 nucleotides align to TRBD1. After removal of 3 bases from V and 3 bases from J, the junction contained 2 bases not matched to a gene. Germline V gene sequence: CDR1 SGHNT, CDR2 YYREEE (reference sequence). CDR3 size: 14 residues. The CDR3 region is CASSSGQGDTEAFF. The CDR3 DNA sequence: TGTGCCAGCAGCTCAGGACAGGGGGACACTGAAGCTTTCTTT.

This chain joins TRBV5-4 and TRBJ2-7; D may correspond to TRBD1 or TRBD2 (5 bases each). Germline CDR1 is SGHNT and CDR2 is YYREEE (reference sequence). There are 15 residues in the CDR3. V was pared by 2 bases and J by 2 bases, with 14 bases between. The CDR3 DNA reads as TGTGCCAGCAGCTTCGAAGGGGAGACCCCCTACGAGCAGTACGTC. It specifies CASSFEGETPYEQYV.

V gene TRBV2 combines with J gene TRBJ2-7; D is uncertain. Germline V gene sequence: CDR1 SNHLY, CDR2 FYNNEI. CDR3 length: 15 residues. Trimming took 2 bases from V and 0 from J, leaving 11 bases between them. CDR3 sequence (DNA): TGTGCCAGCAGTGAAATGGGGTTGAGCTCCTACGAGCAGTACTTC. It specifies CASSEMGLSSYEQYF.

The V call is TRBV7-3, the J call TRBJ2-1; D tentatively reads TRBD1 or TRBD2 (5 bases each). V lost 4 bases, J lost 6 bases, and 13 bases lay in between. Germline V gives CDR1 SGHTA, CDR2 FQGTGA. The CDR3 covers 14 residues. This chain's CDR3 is CASSSLQGANEQFF. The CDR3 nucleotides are TGTGCCAGCAGCTCCCTTCAGGGAGCCAATGAGCAGTTCTTC.

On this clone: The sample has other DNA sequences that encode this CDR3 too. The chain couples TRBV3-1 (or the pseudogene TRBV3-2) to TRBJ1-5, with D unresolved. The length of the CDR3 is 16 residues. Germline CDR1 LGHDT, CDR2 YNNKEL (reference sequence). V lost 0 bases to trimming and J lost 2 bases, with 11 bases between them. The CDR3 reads CASSQEYLVGNQPQHF. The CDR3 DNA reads TGTGCCAGCAGCCAAGAGTACTTGGTGGGCAATCAGCCCCAGCATTTT.

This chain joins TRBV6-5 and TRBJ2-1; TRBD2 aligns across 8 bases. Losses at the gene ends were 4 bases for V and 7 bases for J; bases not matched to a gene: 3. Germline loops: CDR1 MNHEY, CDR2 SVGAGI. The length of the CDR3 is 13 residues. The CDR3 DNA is TGTGCCAGCAGTTCCGGGACTAGGAATGAGCAGTTCTTC. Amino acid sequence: CASSSGTRNEQFF.

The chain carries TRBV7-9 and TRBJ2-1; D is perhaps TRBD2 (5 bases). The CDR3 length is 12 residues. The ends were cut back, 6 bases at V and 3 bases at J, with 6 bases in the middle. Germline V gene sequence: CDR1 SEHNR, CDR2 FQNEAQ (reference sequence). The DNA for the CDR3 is TGTGCCAGCAGTCGGGACTACAATGAGCAGTTCTTC. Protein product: CASSRDYNEQFF.

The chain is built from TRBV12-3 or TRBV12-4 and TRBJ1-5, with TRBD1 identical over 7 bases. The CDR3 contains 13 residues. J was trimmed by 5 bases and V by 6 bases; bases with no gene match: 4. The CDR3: CASRDRVDQPQHF. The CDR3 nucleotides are TGTGCCAGCAGAGACAGGGTCGATCAGCCCCAGCATTTT.

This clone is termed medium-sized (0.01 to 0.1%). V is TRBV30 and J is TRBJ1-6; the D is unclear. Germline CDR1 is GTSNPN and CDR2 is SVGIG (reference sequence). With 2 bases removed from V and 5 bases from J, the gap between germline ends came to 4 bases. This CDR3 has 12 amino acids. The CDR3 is CAWSLDNSPLHF. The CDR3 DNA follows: TGTGCCTGGAGTCTAGATAATTCACCCCTCCACTTT.

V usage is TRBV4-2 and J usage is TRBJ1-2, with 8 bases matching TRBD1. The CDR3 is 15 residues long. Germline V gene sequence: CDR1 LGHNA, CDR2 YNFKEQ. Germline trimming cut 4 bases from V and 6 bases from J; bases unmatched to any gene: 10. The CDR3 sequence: CASSRKIGQGDGYTF. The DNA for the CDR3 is TGTGCCAGCAGCCGAAAAATAGGACAGGGTGATGGCTACACCTTC.

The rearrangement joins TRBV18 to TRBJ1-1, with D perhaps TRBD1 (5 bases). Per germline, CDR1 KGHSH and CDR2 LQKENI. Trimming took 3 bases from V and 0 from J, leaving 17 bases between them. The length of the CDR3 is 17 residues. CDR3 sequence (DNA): TGTGCCAGCTCACCGCCAAGAACCCGGGGGTTGAACACTGAAGCTTTCTTT. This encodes CASSPPRTRGLNTEAFF.

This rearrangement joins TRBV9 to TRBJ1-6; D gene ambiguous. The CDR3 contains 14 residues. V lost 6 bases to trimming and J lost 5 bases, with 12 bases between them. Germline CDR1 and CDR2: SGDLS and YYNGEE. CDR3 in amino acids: CASTRSADNSPLHF. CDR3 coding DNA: TGTGCCAGCACCAGAAGCGCAGATAATTCACCCCTCCACTTT. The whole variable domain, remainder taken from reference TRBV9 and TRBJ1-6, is DSGVTQTPKHLITATGQRVTLRCSPRSGDLSVYWYQQSLDQGLQFLIQYYNGEERAKGNILERFSAQQFPDLHSELNLSSLELGDSALYFCASTRSADNSPLHFGNGTRLTVT.

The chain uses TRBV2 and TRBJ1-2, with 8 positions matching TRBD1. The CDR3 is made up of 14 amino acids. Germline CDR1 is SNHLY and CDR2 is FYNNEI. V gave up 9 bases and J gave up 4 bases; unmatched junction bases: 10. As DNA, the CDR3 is TGTGCCAGTTTGATCCAGGGGGCCGTCTATGGCTACACCTTC. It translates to CASLIQGAVYGYTF. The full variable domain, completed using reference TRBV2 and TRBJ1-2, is EPEVTQTPSHQVTQMGQEVILRCVPISNHLYFYWYRQILGQKVEFLVSFYNNEISEKSEIFDDQFSVERPDGSNFTLKIRSTKLEDSAMYFCASLIQGAVYGYTFGSGTRLTVV.

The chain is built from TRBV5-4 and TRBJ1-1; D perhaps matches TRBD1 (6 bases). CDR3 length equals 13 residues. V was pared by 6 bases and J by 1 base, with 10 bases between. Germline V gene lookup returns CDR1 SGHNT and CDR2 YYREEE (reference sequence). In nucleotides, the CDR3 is TGTGCCAGCACCGCGGACAGGAACACTGAAGCTTTCTTT. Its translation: CASTADRNTEAFF.

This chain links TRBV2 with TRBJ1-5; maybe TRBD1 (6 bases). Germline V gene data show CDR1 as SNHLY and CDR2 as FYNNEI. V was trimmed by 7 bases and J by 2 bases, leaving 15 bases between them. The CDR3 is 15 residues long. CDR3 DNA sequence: TGTGCCAGCACCCTCGCGGGACAACGCAATCAGCCCCAGCATTTT. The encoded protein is CASTLAGQRNQPQHF.

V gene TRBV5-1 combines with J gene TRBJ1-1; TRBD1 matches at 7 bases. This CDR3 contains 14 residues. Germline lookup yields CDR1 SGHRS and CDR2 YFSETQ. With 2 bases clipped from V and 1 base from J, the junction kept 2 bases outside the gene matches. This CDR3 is CASSFRQGNTEAFF. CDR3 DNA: TGCGCCAGCAGCTTCAGACAGGGGAACACTGAAGCTTTCTTT.